The T cell receptor beta chain under discussion was sequenced for a study of blood T cell repertoires in COVID-19. This clone occurred once. The method was immunoSEQ multiplex PCR; TCRdb's version includes in-frame clones alone and lacks a portion of them. Of tens of thousands of clones in the sample, about 90% are singletons; the top ten hold more than 0.4%. The CDR3 is 19 residues long. V shed 1 base, J shed 5 bases, and the junction held 15 bases outside the gene matches. Germline loops: CDR1 LGHNA, CDR2 YNFKEQ. Sequenced input: peripheral blood. This clonotype was sampled from a man aged 45-60 years with COVID-19, enrolled during active disease. The chain employs TRBV4-2 and TRBJ2-5, with 11 bases that match TRBD2. CDR3 nucleotides: TGTGCCAGCAGCCAAGGTCTAACTAGCGGGAGTTCTCGGTTGGAGACCCAGTACTTC. Encoded protein: CASSQGLTSGSSRLETQYF.